These T cell receptor beta chains were read from a single sample in a study of shared clonotypes between healthy human individuals. Sequenced by immunoSEQ multiplex PCR; TCRdb stores in-frame clones only, minus some. The data hold some 2,400,000 clones, with under 97% observed a single time. The sample taken for sequencing was naive CD4+ T cells sorted from blood. Source of these receptors: a man aged 18 to 29 in good health. Each CDR3 is given with its conserved first and last residue. A D gene is named only where the DNA matches it firmly. A clone size is listed for some rows: how often the clone was seen (once, few, many), or a class if it is expanded.

abundance	v_gene	d_gene	j_gene	CDR3aa	CDR3nt
-	TRBV27	-	TRBJ2-2	CASSLLFDTGELFF	TGTGCCAGCAGTTTATTGTTCGACACCGGGGAGCTGTTTTTT
-	TRBV7-2	TRBD1	TRBJ2-1	CASTVDRGGHNEQFF	TGTGCCAGCACCGTAGACAGGGGTGGTCACAATGAGCAGTTCTTC
-	TRBV18	-	TRBJ2-7	CASSPPEPSYEQYF	TGTGCCAGCTCACCACCCGAACCCTCCTACGAGCAGTACTTC
-	TRBV7-9	-	TRBJ1-6	CASSLLGDNSPLHF	TGTGCCAGCAGCTTATTAGGGGATAATTCACCCCTCCACTTT
few	TRBV19	-	TRBJ1-2	CASSITGTPYGYTF	TGTGCCAGTAGTATAACCGGGACACCCTATGGCTACACCTTC
-	TRBV29-1	-	TRBJ1-2	CSVEGTAINGYTF	TGCAGCGTTGAAGGGACAGCTATTAATGGCTACACCTTC
-	TRBV29-1	-	TRBJ2-1	CSVEVGNEQFF	TGCAGCGTTGAAGTAGGCAATGAGCAGTTCTTC
-	TRBV28	TRBD2	TRBJ2-7	CASITGGGPYEQYF	TGTGCCAGTATAACGGGAGGGGGACCTTACGAGCAGTACTTC
-	TRBV27	TRBD2	TRBJ2-7	CASSLSGTSGGEQYF	TGTGCCAGCAGTTTATCAGGGACTAGTGGTGGGGAGCAGTACTTC
-	TRBV10-3	-	TRBJ2-3	CAISESKGEDTQYF	TGTGCCATCAGTGAGTCTAAGGGAGAAGATACGCAGTATTTT
-	TRBV7-3	-	TRBJ2-1	CASSLRASNEQFF	TGTGCCAGCAGCTTAAGGGCCAGCAATGAGCAGTTCTTC
once	TRBV10-3	-	TRBJ2-7	CAISGGAYEQYF	TGTGCCATCAGTGGGGGGGCCTACGAGCAGTACTTC
-	TRBV4-2	-	TRBJ1-1	CASIKSGGRTEAFF	TGTGCCAGCATTAAAAGCGGGGGGAGGACTGAAGCTTTCTTT
-	TRBV7-3	-	TRBJ2-2	CASSPTQNTGELFF	TGTGCCAGCAGCCCAACACAGAACACCGGGGAGCTGTTTTTT
-	TRBV27	TRBD1	TRBJ2-7	CASSLVSGTGAPQYF	TGTGCCAGCAGTTTAGTTTCCGGGACAGGGGCCCCGCAGTACTTC
-	TRBV7-2	TRBD2	TRBJ2-1	CASSLVAGSSYNEQFF	TGTGCCAGCAGCTTAGTAGCGGGGAGCTCCTACAATGAGCAGTTCTTC
-	TRBV19	-	TRBJ1-5	CASNPGRSNQPQHF	TGTGCCAGTAACCCGGGGCGGAGCAATCAGCCCCAGCATTTT
-	TRBV7-9	TRBD2	TRBJ2-1	CASSSGLAGGPSKFF	TGTGCCAGCAGCTCGGGACTAGCGGGAGGGCCCTCGAAGTTCTTC
-	TRBV5-8	-	TRBJ1-6	CASSLGQGNSPLHF	TGTGCCAGCAGCTTGGGGCAGGGAAATTCACCCCTCCACTTT
-	TRBV29-1	-	TRBJ2-1	CSVDKDSSSYNEQFF	TGCAGCGTTGATAAAGATTCCAGCTCCTACAATGAGCAGTTCTTC
-	TRBV19	-	TRBJ1-5	CASNTLGEGNQPQHF	TGTGCCAGCAACACCCTAGGGGAAGGAAATCAGCCCCAGCATTTT
-	TRBV6-5	-	TRBJ1-2	CASRQLANYGYTF	TGTGCCAGTCGACAGTTAGCTAACTATGGCTACACCTTC
-	TRBV30	TRBD1	TRBJ2-1	CAWSVQGTGKFF	TGTGCCTGGAGTGTACAAGGGACAGGGAAGTTCTTC
-	TRBV9	TRBD1	TRBJ1-2	CASSVEQGHRGGYTF	TGTGCCAGCAGCGTAGAACAGGGGCACCGCGGTGGCTACACCTTC